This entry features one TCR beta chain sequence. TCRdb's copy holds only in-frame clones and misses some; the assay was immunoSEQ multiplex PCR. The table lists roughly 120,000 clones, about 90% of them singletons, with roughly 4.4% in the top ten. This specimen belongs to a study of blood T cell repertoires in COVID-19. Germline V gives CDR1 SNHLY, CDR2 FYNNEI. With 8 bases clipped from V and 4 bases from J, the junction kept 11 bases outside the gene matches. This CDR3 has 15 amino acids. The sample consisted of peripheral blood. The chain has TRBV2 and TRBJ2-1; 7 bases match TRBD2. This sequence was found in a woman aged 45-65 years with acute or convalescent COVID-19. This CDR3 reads CASFGGSRLYNEQFF. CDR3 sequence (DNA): TGTGCCAGCTTCGGGGGGTCTCGCTTGTACAATGAGCAGTTCTTC.